This note documents a single T cell receptor (beta chain) sequence. This clonotype was counted many times. Its specific antigen is unknown. Per-base quality was not reported, and no clone a single base away is much larger than it. The sample is drawn from a study of CD8 T cells in ankylosing spondylitis (TCRdb year 2017). The study in broad terms: The study set out to find disease-linked TCR variants by profiling T cell receptor beta repertoires in ankylosing spondylitis patients and healthy donors. The whole study cohort included about a hundred healthy donors and 25 or so ankylosing spondylitis patients. Samples of peripheral blood were taken, and for ankylosing spondylitis patients, synovial fluid was collected as well.

The reads were generated on an Illumina HiSeq 2500. Quantitative 5'-RACE with molecular barcodes was the method used to prepare the TCR beta libraries. The study's processing was this. Disease-linked TCR variants were identified with a new computational method built on a probabilistic model of VDJ rearrangement. The public reads were reanalyzed by TCRdb: fastp trimming at Q25, MiXCR alignment, in-frame beta chains only. Here each entry gathers all rows of one CDR3 protein and keeps the most common genes and DNA. TCRdb's processing, not the study's, gives the V and J calls here. The sample table contains roughly 42,000 distinct CDR3 sequences; only one count was recorded for approximately 2.6% of them. The ten largest clones add up to roughly 4.4% of the sample. From the germline V gene, CDR1 is SGDLS and CDR2 is YYNGEE. Cut back by 4 bases and 0 bases, the V and J ends lie 10 bases apart. There are 15 amino acids in the CDR3, from cysteine to phenylalanine inclusive. The DNA shown is the 45-base CDR3, in frame from base 1.

Overall study results and their limits: The disease-linked clones were reported as significantly enriched in matched synovial fluid samples from ankylosing spondylitis patients. Some motif variants had previously been reported in the synovial fluid and blood of reactive arthritis patients, which suggests shared mechanisms of disease initiation. Blood from ankylosing spondylitis patients appeared to be characterized by a TCR beta motif composed of about eight highly homologous amino acid variants. The disease-linked clones showed a CD8+ phenotype and occurred at relatively low frequencies in peripheral blood.

The sequence came from a male donor with ankylosing spondylitis or in good health (not recorded which). Sequenced sample: blood, either unsorted or a sorted T cell fraction (not recorded which). The rearranged segments are TRBV9 and TRBJ2-2; confidence is insufficient to name the D gene. The nucleotides read TGTGCCAGCAGCCCCCTGGGGACGAACACCGGGGAGCTGTTTTTT. Translated, it gives CASSPLGTNTGELFF. Full variable domain (CDR3 extended with the reference TRBV9 and TRBJ2-2 proteins): DSGVTQTPKHLITATGQRVTLRCSPRSGDLSVYWYQQSLDQGLQFLIQYYNGEERAKGNILERFSAQQFPDLHSELNLSSLELGDSALYFCASSPLGTNTGELFFGEGSRLTVL.